The entry that follows covers one T cell receptor beta chain sequence. This CDR3 has 17 residues. The germline CDR1 and CDR2 sequences are SGHRS and YFSETQ. Trimming shortened V by 0 bases and J by 0 bases, and 13 bases separated the two germline ends. Per the study methods: Estimation of nucleated cell counts was performed using reference gene primer amplification. Clones were sequenced by immunoSEQ multiplex PCR, and TCRdb holds only the in-frame ones, with some missing. V and J calls and clone size come straight from that table; D and trimming were deduced from the DNA. The sample consists of under 50,000 clones, 85% to 95% of them appearing once. These data are taken from a study of blood T cell repertoires in COVID-19. In the study overall: Samples taken during acute and convalescent COVID-19 were collected in the United States, Italy and Spain. The cDNA or gDNA used as material had been derived from T cells, B-cell-depleted T cells, or PBMCs.

During active infection, Seattle patients enrolled and were then monitored through disease. The chain recombines TRBV5-1 with TRBJ1-3; D is ambiguous. This TCR came from a man in his sixties with COVID-19, enrolled during active disease. Sequences were obtained from peripheral blood. The CDR3 loop is CASSLAHSGFSGNTIYF. In DNA, the CDR3 is TGCGCCAGCAGCTTGGCCCATTCAGGATTCTCTGGAAACACCATATATTTT. The full variable domain, in which reference TRBV5-1 and TRBJ1-3 provide the parts outside the CDR3, is KAGVTQTPRYLIKTRGQQVTLSCSPISGHRSVSWYQQTPGQGLQFLFEYFSETQRNKGNFPGRFSGRQFSNSRSEMNVSTLELGDSALYLCASSLAHSGFSGNTIYFGEGSWLTVV.